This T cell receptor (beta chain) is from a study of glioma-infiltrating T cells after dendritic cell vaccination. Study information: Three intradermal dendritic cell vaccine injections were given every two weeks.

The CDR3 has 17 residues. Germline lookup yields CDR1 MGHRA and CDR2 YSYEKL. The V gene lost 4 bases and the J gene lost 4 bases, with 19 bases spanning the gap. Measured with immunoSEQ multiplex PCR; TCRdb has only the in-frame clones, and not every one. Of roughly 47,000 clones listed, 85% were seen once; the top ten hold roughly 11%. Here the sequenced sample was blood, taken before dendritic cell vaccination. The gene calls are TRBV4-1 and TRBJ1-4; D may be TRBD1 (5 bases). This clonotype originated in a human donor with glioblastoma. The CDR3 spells CASSLVGGGIYNEKLFF. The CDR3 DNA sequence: TGCGCCAGCAGCCTCGTCGGGGGAGGGATCTATAATGAAAAACTGTTTTTT.